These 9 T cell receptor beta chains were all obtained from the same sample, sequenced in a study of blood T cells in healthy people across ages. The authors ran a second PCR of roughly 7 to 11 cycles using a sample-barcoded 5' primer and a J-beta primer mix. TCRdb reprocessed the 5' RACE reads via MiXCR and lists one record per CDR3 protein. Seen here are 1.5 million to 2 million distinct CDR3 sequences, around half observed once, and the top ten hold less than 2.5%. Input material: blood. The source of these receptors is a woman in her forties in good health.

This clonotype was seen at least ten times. CDR3 bases: TGTGCCAGCAGCCTCGCGGGGACAGGGGTCTACGAGCAGTACTTC. It yields the protein CASSLAGTGVYEQYF. The chain joins TRBV7-2 to TRBJ2-7, with 10 bases matching TRBD1. This CDR3 region has 15 residues. Germline lookup yields CDR1 SGHTA and CDR2 FQGNSA. Trimming at V came to 5 bases and at J to 3 bases, leaving 7 bases not matched to a gene.

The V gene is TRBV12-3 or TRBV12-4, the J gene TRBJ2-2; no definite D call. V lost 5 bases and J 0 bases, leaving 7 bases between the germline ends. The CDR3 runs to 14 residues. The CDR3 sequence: CASSVLPNTGELFF. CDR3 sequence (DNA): TGTGCCAGCAGTGTTTTACCGAACACCGGGGAGCTGTTTTTT.

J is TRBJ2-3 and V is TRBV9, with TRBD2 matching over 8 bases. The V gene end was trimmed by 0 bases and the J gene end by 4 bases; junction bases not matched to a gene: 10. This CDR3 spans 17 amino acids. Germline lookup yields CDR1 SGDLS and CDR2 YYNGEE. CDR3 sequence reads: CASSVAERGFSPDTQYF. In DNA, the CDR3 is TGTGCCAGCAGCGTAGCGGAGCGGGGGTTCAGTCCAGATACGCAGTATTTT.

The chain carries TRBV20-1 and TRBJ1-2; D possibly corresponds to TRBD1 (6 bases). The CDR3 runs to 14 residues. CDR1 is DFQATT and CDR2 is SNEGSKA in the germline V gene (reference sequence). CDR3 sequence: CRPDEDSFWYGYTF. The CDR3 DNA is TGCAGGCCGGACGAGGACAGTTTTTGGTATGGCTACACCTTC.

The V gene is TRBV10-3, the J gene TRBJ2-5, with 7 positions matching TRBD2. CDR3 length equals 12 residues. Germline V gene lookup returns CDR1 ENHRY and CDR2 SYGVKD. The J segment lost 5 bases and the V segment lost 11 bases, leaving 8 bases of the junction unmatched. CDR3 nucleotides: TGTGCCTCCGGACTAGAGGTCGAGACCCAGTACTTC. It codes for CASGLEVETQYF.

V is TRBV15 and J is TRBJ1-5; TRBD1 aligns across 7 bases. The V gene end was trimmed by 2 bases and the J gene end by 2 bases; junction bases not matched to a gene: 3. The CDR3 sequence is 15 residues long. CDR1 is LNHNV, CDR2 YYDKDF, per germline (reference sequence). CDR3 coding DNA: TGTGCCACCAGCAGAAACAGGGGAGGCAATCAGCCCCAGCATTTT. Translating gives CATSRNRGGNQPQHF.

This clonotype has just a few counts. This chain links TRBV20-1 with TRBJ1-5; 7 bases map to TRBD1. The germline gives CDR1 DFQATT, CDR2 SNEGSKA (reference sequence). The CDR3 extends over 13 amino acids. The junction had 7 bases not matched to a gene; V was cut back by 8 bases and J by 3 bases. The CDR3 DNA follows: TGCAGTTGTGACAGGGCCCACAATCAGCCCCAGCATTTT. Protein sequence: CSCDRAHNQPQHF.

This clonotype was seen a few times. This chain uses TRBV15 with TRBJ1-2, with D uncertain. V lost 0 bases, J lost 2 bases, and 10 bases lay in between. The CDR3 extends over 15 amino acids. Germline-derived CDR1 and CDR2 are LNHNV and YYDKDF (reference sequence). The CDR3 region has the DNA TGTGCCACCAGCAGAGATCGCGGTCTGAACTATGGCTACACCTTC. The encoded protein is CATSRDRGLNYGYTF. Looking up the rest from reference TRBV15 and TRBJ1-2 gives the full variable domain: DAMVIQNPRYQVTQFGKPVTLSCSQTLNHNVMYWYQQKSSQAPKLLFHYYDKDFNNEADTPDNFQSRRPNTSFCFLDIRSPGLGDTAMYLCATSRDRGLNYGYTFGSGTRLTVV.

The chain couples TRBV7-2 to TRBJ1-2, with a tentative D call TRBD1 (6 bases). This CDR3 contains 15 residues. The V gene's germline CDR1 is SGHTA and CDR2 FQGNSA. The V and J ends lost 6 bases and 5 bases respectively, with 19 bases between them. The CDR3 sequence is CASSSPNRVGYGYTF. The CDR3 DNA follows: TGTGCCAGCAGTTCGCCCAACAGGGTAGGGTATGGCTACACCTTC.